These T cell receptor beta chains were read from a single sample in a study of blood T cell repertoires in COVID-19. Produced via immunoSEQ multiplex PCR; TCRdb's table is partial and in-frame only. The table lists about 310,000 clones, around 90% of them singletons. Material: peripheral blood. The receptors were gathered from a man aged 50-60 years with active or convalescent COVID-19. Both conserved end residues are part of each CDR3. Some rows mark clone size as missing; the rest say once, few, many or name a class of expanded clone.

size	J	V	CDR3
-	TRBJ1-1	TRBV3-1/TRBV3-2	CASSQFAGGDTEAFF
-	TRBJ1-5	TRBV28	CASSLKGAKPQHF
once	TRBJ2-7	TRBV30	CAWSTGTGNYEQYF
-	TRBJ2-5	TRBV2	CASSERRGQETQYF
-	TRBJ2-2	TRBV5-1	CASSLFGGGDTGELFF
-	TRBJ1-4	TRBV11-2	CASSHVQGNEKLFF
-	TRBJ2-3	TRBV11-2	CASSLQTDTQYF
-	TRBJ2-5	TRBV24-1	CATSDTRGRAETQYF
-	TRBJ1-6	TRBV19	CASSQPGEGSPLHF
-	TRBJ2-7	TRBV28	CASRPSSEYEQYF
once	TRBJ2-2	TRBV6-5	CASRRRAGGELFF
once	TRBJ2-3	TRBV6-5	CASSPSGGITTQYF
once	TRBJ1-1	TRBV28	CASSNSGGGNTEAFF
-	TRBJ1-6	TRBV9	CASSTGQGGNSPLHF
-	TRBJ1-2	TRBV18	CASSPRITGGQDGYTF
-	TRBJ2-2	TRBV7-3	CASSSTGANTGELFF
-	TRBJ2-1	TRBV5-1	CASSPGTSGRVDEQFF
-	TRBJ1-1	TRBV11-2	CASSPAGTVNTEAFF
-	TRBJ1-5	TRBV24-1	CATSDPEGGTGNQPQHF
-	TRBJ2-3	TRBV7-6	CASSLEAGGDTQYF
few	TRBJ2-7	TRBV5-1	CASSSGLAGREQYF
-	TRBJ1-6	TRBV2	CASRERVINSPLHF
-	TRBJ1-1	TRBV5-1	CASSLRTGVAGPEAFF
-	TRBJ1-4	TRBV11-2	CASSLGYRENEKLFF
-	TRBJ2-7	TRBV20-1	CSASGRRSSYEQYF
-	TRBJ2-6	TRBV27	CASSFKASGANVLTF
-	TRBJ2-5	TRBV5-1	CASSLGGGSETQYF
-	TRBJ2-1	TRBV5-1	CASSPTGDNEQFF
-	TRBJ1-1	TRBV7-8	CASSLENRKAFF